These T cell receptor beta chains were read from a single sample in a study of blood T cell repertoires in COVID-19. Using immunoSEQ multiplex PCR, the repertoire was profiled, and TCRdb retains in-frame clones only, with some absent. Counted here are 200,000 to 250,000 clones, around 84% occurring once; the ten biggest clones make up under 12%. The specimen was peripheral blood. These receptors were taken from a woman aged 80 or over with COVID-19, enrolled during active disease. Each CDR3 is given with its conserved first and last residue. The D gene is left open where the match is weak. Size is omitted from some rows. Given values are once, few, many or a class for expanded clones.

v_gene	d_gene	abundance	j_gene	CDR3aa	CDR3nt
TRBV29-1	NA	NA	TRBJ1-2	CSAEGHYGYTF	TGCAGCGCTGAGGGCCACTATGGCTACACCTTC
TRBV7-9	TRBD1	NA	TRBJ1-5	CASTNPPGQGGNQPQHF	TGTGCCAGCACCAATCCGCCGGGACAGGGCGGCAATCAGCCCCAGCATTTT
TRBV5-1	TRBD2	NA	TRBJ2-3	CASSLVPAGSTDTQYF	TGCGCCAGCAGCTTGGTCCCAGCGGGGTCGACAGATACGCAGTATTTT
TRBV2	NA	NA	TRBJ1-5	CASSEGSVWHF	TGTGCCAGCAGTGAAGGCAGTGTATGGCATTTT
TRBV9	TRBD2	NA	TRBJ2-1	CASSLGLSSYNEQFF	TGTGCCAGCAGCCTGGGACTAAGCTCCTACAATGAGCAGTTCTTC
TRBV27	NA	NA	TRBJ2-2	CASSLFPGGELFF	TGTGCCAGCAGTTTATTCCCGGGCGGGGAGCTGTTTTTT
TRBV19	NA	NA	TRBJ2-1	CASSTSPIVGVVNEQFF	TGTGCCAGTAGTACGTCCCCTATAGTAGGAGTAGTGAATGAGCAGTTCTTC
TRBV7-9	TRBD1	NA	TRBJ1-6	CASSPNYVRTGNSPLHF	TGTGCCAGCAGCCCAAATTATGTCCGGACAGGGAATTCACCCCTCCACTTT
TRBV6-5	NA	NA	TRBJ1-2	CASSSTAIYGYTF	TGTGCCAGCAGTTCGACAGCTATTTATGGCTACACCTTC
TRBV5-1	NA	NA	TRBJ2-2	CASSFPSTTGELFF	TGCGCCAGCAGCTTTCCCAGTACCACCGGGGAGCTGTTTTTT
TRBV6-5	TRBD1	NA	TRBJ2-7	CASKPPGQIYEQYF	TGTGCCAGCAAACCACCGGGACAGATCTACGAGCAGTACTTC
TRBV6-1	TRBD1	once	TRBJ2-5	CASRPGQGRGETQYF	TGTGCCAGCAGACCAGGACAGGGGAGGGGAGAGACCCAGTACTTC
TRBV3-1/TRBV3-2	TRBD2	NA	TRBJ2-3	CASSPRAGGTTDTQYF	TGTGCCAGCAGCCCCCGGGCGGGGGGGACCACAGATACGCAGTATTTT
TRBV9	TRBD1	NA	TRBJ1-6	CASSVATQGAQSPLHF	TGTGCCAGCAGCGTAGCGACCCAGGGGGCACAATCACCCCTCCACTTT
TRBV6-5	TRBD2	once	TRBJ2-7	CASSYGLAGGYEQYF	TGTGCCAGCAGTTATGGACTAGCAGGTGGCTACGAGCAGTACTTC
TRBV2	TRBD2	NA	TRBJ2-3	CASSISGEGDTQYF	TGTGCCAGCAGTATTAGCGGGGAGGGGGATACGCAGTATTTT
TRBV5-6	NA	few	TRBJ1-2	CASSSDNYGYTF	TGTGCCAGCAGCTCAGATAACTATGGCTACACCTTC
TRBV7-2	TRBD1	NA	TRBJ2-1	CASSPELGGTGNYNEQFF	TGTGCCAGCAGCCCAGAACTGGGAGGGACAGGGAATTACAATGAGCAGTTCTTC
TRBV28	TRBD1	NA	TRBJ2-1	CASRPRDRGTNEQFF	TGTGCCAGCAGACCGAGGGACAGGGGGACCAATGAGCAGTTCTTC
TRBV23-1	TRBD1	NA	TRBJ1-1	CASSQKTGQGMNTEAFF	TGCGCCAGCAGTCAAAAAACGGGACAGGGAATGAACACTGAAGCTTTCTTT
TRBV3-1/TRBV3-2	TRBD1	NA	TRBJ1-3	CASSQGQGSGNTIYF	TGTGCCAGCAGCCAGGGACAGGGCTCTGGAAACACCATATATTTT
TRBV18	TRBD1	NA	TRBJ1-1	CASSPVGQREAFF	TGTGCCAGCTCACCTGTGGGACAGAGAGAAGCTTTCTTT
TRBV3-1/TRBV3-2	TRBD2	NA	TRBJ2-5	CASSTPRDYLSETQYF	TGTGCCAGCAGCACACCTAGGGACTACCTCTCGGAGACCCAGTACTTC
TRBV28	NA	NA	TRBJ2-5	CASSPLAQKGQETQYF	TGTGCCAGCAGTCCATTAGCGCAAAAGGGCCAAGAGACCCAGTACTTC
TRBV10-3	TRBD1	NA	TRBJ2-2	CAISESPQGTGGNTGELFF	TGTGCCATCAGTGAGTCCCCTCAAGGGACAGGGGGGAACACCGGGGAGCTGTTTTTT
TRBV24-1	TRBD2	NA	TRBJ2-1	CATSAPGGGREDEQFF	TGTGCCACCAGCGCCCCGGGGGGGGGAAGAGAGGATGAGCAGTTCTTC